This TCR beta chain was profiled in a study of blood T cells in healthy people across ages (dated by TCRdb to the mid-2010s). The study in broad terms: In model experiments, roughly one uniquely barcoded TCR beta cDNA molecule per two T cells was captured by template switching. For two donors (one aged 18 to 29 and one aged 80 or older), the study analyzed two additional independent replicas of 1 million unique cDNA reads from the same blood draw. The donors were divided into four age groups: young (average around 15 years), middle-aged (over 35), aged (about 60) and long-lived (82). Age-related changes in TCR beta repertoire diversity were measured in the study by deep sequencing normalized with unique cDNA molecular identifiers. Results and caveats for the whole study, not just this receptor: The CMV infection status of donors was not known, potentially confounding age-related changes in expanded clonotypes. The percentage of naive T cells measured by flow cytometry correlated strongly with observed TCR beta diversity. Estimates of total diversity based on one million sequenced T cells were regarded as lower bounds and as underestimates. The long-lived group showed more naive CD4+ T cells, fewer expanded clones and increased TCR diversity than the aged group, suggesting age selection. Conclusive comparison of naive and antigen-experienced compartments was prevented by the profiling of bulk unsorted PBMCs. Observed TCR beta diversity per million T cells fell roughly linearly with age, and a significant reduction was already apparent by age around 44.

Library prep was done by 5' RACE. The data were produced on an Illumina HiSeq 2500. A second PCR of about 6 to 12 cycles was run with a J-beta primer mix and a sample-barcoded 5' primer. A unique molecular identifier was introduced onto each TCR beta cDNA molecule by a template-switch 5' adaptor carrying 12 random nucleotides. At least 3 million CDR3-containing paired-end reads were obtained from each sample. The Mint cDNA synthesis kit, primed by a TRBC-specific oligonucleotide, was used to synthesize first-strand cDNA from all RNA. After uracil-DNA glycosylase treatment, a first 18-cycle PCR used universal primers M1SS and BC2_uni_R on all cDNA. The authors' analysis ran thus. Normalization of each sample was performed by random selection of 1 million high-quality reads, each carrying a distinct molecular identifier. Reads with shared molecular identifiers were discarded instead of being binned into consensus sequences. CDR3 identification, clonotype clustering and error correction used MiTCR with a Q25 quality threshold and the strictest error-elimination algorithm. A nonparametric unseen species model with Euler transformation was used to estimate a lower bound on total TCR beta diversity. The public reads were reanalyzed by TCRdb: fastp trimming at Q25, MiXCR alignment, in-frame beta chains only. Rows merge per CDR3 protein into single entries with the most common DNA and genes. The V and J calls and clone size come from TCRdb's table, not from the authors' own analysis. The sample table holds over a million distinct CDR3 sequences, of which approximately 25% were seen once. Clones ranked in the top ten supply less than 0.85% of the sample.

V lost 8 bases and J lost 2 bases, and the count of bases not matched to a germline gene is 9. The CDR3 numbers 14 residues from cysteine through phenylalanine. Only CDR3 DNA is held: 42 bases, read in frame from base 1. The CDR1 and CDR2 encoded by the germline V gene (reference sequence) are MNHEY and SMNVEV. Donors were 35 to 40 systemically healthy Caucasian individuals from Russia aged 6 to 90 years. Each donor gave roughly 9.5 milliliters of peripheral blood, collected into EDTA-treated Vacutainer tubes. PBMCs were isolated by Ficoll-Paque density-gradient centrifugation, with at least 7 million obtained per sample. Trizol reagent was used to extract total RNA from PBMCs, with at least 5.5 micrograms per sample. For every donor, flow cytometry on a PBMC aliquot measured the percentage of naive CD45RAhigh/CD27high T cells. This clonotype was observed at least ten times. Its antigen is not yet known. Base qualities are not recorded, but no much larger clone differs from it by a single base.

The same specimen was also included in a second study, on T cells of mothers and their children. The other study reports the following: Nine systemically healthy Caucasian individuals, comprising three mothers and their six children, were included as donors. cDNA synthesis used all of the extracted RNA, with 1.5 ug of RNA in each 15 ul reaction. In the second PCR, sample barcodes and 2-4 random nucleotides were introduced via the M1S primer. Over 9 million TCR beta CDR3 reads were obtained for each mother, and some 3.1 million reads were obtained for each child. TCR recombination output is similarly shaped by thymic selection in related and unrelated pairs, with a minor effect exerted by inherited differences. Related mother-child pairs always showed normalized repertoire overlap that was slightly higher than in unrelated mother-child pairs, though the difference was never significant. With a sensitivity of about 100 clones per million clonotypes, no persistent microchimeric T cell clones were detected. To look for features that set related mother-child pairs apart from unrelated individuals, the researchers ran deep NGS to compare the TCR beta repertoires of mothers and children. The mean age was roughly 44 +/- 4 years for the mothers and about 12 +/- 4 years for the children. After adapter ligation with NEBNext reagents, the libraries were sequenced on Illumina HiSeq 2000 with 100+100 nt paired-end reads. To prevent cross-contamination, the mother and child libraries were prepared a month apart and were sequenced in separate runs. For each donor, between about 500,000 and 2,200,000 distinct TCR beta clonotypes were identified. Naive TCR beta clonotypes were estimated from low-frequency clonotypes matched to each donor's FACS-determined naive share, without sorting.

The source material was blood. The rearrangement joined TRBV27 to TRBJ2-7, with 7 junctional bases fitting TRBD2. The TCR originated in a girl aged 2-9 years in good health. The DNA sequence is given as TGTGCCAGCGGCAAGAGGGAGGGGCCCTACGAGCAGTACTTC. It codes for CASGKREGPYEQYF.